This T cell receptor (beta chain) was profiled in a study of blood T cell repertoires in COVID-19. Across the whole study: Sources were T cells, B-cell-depleted T cells, or PBMCs; the material itself was cDNA or gDNA.

CDR3 length: 15 amino acids. Germline CDR1 reads KGHSH; CDR2 reads LQKENI. The V gene end was trimmed by 3 bases and the J gene end by 7 bases; junction bases not matched to a gene: 5. Per the authors' pipeline: Using reference gene primer amplification, nucleated cell counts were estimated. Sequencing used immunoSEQ multiplex PCR; TCRdb keeps in-frame clones, though not all of them. The D gene and trimming were derived from the DNA, and the V and J assignments and clone size from that table. The data show 61,000 or so clones, approximately 83% seen once. The sequence came from a woman older than 75 with acute or convalescent COVID-19. Material: peripheral blood. The chain has TRBV18 and TRBJ1-4, with TRBD1 matching 10 bases. The CDR3 DNA reads as TGTGCCAGCTCACCTTTGACAGGGGGCGTTGAAAAACTGTTTTTT. It codes for CASSPLTGGVEKLFF.